These T cell receptor beta chains were read from a single sample in a study of shared clonotypes between healthy human individuals. Assay used: immunoSEQ multiplex PCR; TCRdb lists only in-frame clones, some missing. The sample lists more than 900,000 clones, around 78% seen once, with 0.6% to 0.75% in the top ten. Sequences were obtained from memory CD4+ T cells from PBMCs. The receptors stem from a man between 18 and 35 years old in good health. Some clones in this sample may be carry-over from other donors' samples. Both conserved end residues are part of each CDR3.

V gene,CDR3 protein
TRBV2,CASGTSGEGEQYF
TRBV7-9,CASSLGTGSYEQYF
TRBV7-2,CASSFQGIANQPQHF
TRBV5-4,CASSQRQGAGTEAFF
TRBV28,CASKITGASTDTQYF
TRBV7-3,CASSPVGTSYEQYF
TRBV6-1,CASSLTYGYTF
TRBV5-5,CASSDRYTEAFF
TRBV5-6,CASSPSPYGYTF
TRBV2,CASSDQVSHNEQFF
TRBV27,CASSPQPGTEDNEKLFF
TRBV28,CASSLMAQPQHF
TRBV5-1,CASSFRESSYNEQFF
TRBV5-5,CASSLGLAGGEQFF
TRBV7-9,CASSLALGSTDTQYF
TRBV10-3,CAISERDRSYEQYF
TRBV6-1,CASSDRAGAPYNEQFF
TRBV9,CASSVGFGENTEAFF
TRBV11-3,CASSLQRPWQIQETQYF
TRBV5-4,CASSPGPGNNYGYTF
TRBV25-1,CASSDPTQPTYEQYF
TRBV6-1,CASSTHLLYEQYF
TRBV5-1,CASSLAATMYNEQFF
TRBV5-5,CASSLRDNQPQHF
TRBV5-1,CASSLMTGGTDTQYF
TRBV5-4,CASSWAPGQGHGEQYF
TRBV5-4,CASSLGPTGSWNTQYF
TRBV4-1,CASSQVARDTGELFF